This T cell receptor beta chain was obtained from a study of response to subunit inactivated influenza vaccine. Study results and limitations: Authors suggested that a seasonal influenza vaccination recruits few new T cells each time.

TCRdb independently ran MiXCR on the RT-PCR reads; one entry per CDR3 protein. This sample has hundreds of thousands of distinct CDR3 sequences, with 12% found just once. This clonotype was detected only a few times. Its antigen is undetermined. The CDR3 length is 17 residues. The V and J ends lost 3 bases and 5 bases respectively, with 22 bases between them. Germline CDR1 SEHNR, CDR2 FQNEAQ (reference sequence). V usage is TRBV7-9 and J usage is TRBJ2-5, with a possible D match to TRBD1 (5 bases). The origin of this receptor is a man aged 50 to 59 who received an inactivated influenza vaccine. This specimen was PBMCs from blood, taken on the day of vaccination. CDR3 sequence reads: CASSFNPRKTVLETQYF. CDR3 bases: TGTGCCAGCAGCTTCAATCCTAGGAAGACAGTCCTTGAGACCCAGTACTTC. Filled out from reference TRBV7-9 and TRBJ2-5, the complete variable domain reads DTGVSQNPRHKITKRGQNVTFRCDPISEHNRLYWYRQTLGQGPEFLTYFQNEAQLEKSRLLSDRFSAERPKGSFSTLEIQRTEQGDSAMYLCASSFNPRKTVLETQYFGPGTRLLVL.